Below, 13 T cell receptor beta chains from the same sample are listed, as sequenced in a study of cytomegalovirus exposure and HLA in healthy donors. This PCR relied on a set of 60 Vbeta primers and 13 Jbeta primers. The method was immunoSEQ multiplex PCR; TCRdb's version includes in-frame clones alone and lacks a portion of them. The table has about 110,000 clones, 70% to 80% seen once. The sample was PBMCs. The receptors originated from a female donor in good health and CMV-seropositive.

The CDR3 DNA reads TGTGCCAGCAGCAGTACACCACCCACAGACAGGGACCCTGGAAACACCATATATTTT. This translates into CASSSTPPTDRDPGNTIYF. The rearrangement joins TRBV7-6 to TRBJ1-3, with TRBD1 matching 7 bases. V lost 5 bases, J lost 2 bases, and 18 bases stayed unmatched. CDR1 SGHVS and CDR2 FNYEAQ come from the germline V gene. The CDR3 sequence is 19 residues long.

This chain joins TRBV9 and TRBJ2-3; TRBD2 matches at 11 bases. CDR1 is SGDLS and CDR2 is YYNGEE in the germline V gene. Trimming took 0 bases from V and 5 from J; bases not matched to a gene: 5. The CDR3 sequence is 16 residues long. The CDR3 here is CASSVVAGGPGDTQYF. In DNA form, the CDR3 reads TGTGCCAGCAGCGTAGTAGCGGGGGGGCCGGGAGATACGCAGTATTTT.

The chain has TRBV27 and TRBJ2-7; 8 bases are shared with TRBD1. The germline V gene has CDR1 MNHEY and CDR2 SMNVEV (reference sequence). The V gene end was trimmed by 6 bases and the J gene end by 4 bases; junction bases not matched to a gene: 11. The CDR3 sequence is 15 residues long. CDR3 bases: TGTGCCAGCAGCCCCAGAGGAACAGGGGGTTACGAGCAGTACTTC. Amino acid sequence: CASSPRGTGGYEQYF.

In its sample, this clone was seen once. Here the CDR3 reads CASSPGTGNQETQYF. The CDR3 DNA sequence: TGTGCCAGCTCACCAGGGACAGGGAACCAAGAGACCCAGTACTTC. The chain couples TRBV18 to TRBJ2-5; 9 bases are a match to TRBD1. CDR1 KGHSH and CDR2 LQKENI come from the germline V gene. This CDR3 spans 15 amino acids. J was trimmed by 0 bases and V by 2 bases; bases with no gene match: 1.

This rearrangement joins TRBV5-1 to TRBJ2-1, with TRBD2 matching 8 bases. After removal of 0 bases from V and 6 bases from J, the junction contained 5 bases not matched to a gene. CDR3 size: 15 residues. Looked up from germline, CDR1 is SGHRS and CDR2 is YFSETQ. In DNA form, the CDR3 reads TGCGCCAGCAGCTTGGTGCCGGGGGGGGGCAATGAGCAGTTCTTC. Its protein product is CASSLVPGGGNEQFF.

CDR3 residues: CASSTREVGKNIQYF. In DNA, the CDR3 is TGTGCCAGCAGTACCAGGGAGGTGGGCAAAAACATTCAGTACTTC. This chain links TRBV6-5 with TRBJ2-4, with D perhaps TRBD2 (6 bases). The CDR3 sequence is 15 residues long. CDR1 MNHEY and CDR2 SVGAGI come from the germline V gene. The V gene lost 5 bases and the J gene lost 3 bases, with 14 bases spanning the gap.

This sequence joins TRBV9 and TRBJ1-6; possibly TRBD1 for D (6 bases). The length of the CDR3 is 14 residues. Germline V CDR1 and CDR2: SGDLS, YYNGEE. V was shortened by 0 bases and J by 7 bases, with 8 bases between the two germline ends. The CDR3 loop is CASSVAGANSPLHF. The CDR3 DNA sequence: TGTGCCAGCAGCGTAGCAGGGGCGAATTCACCCCTCCACTTT.

This clone was detected a few times. The chain combines TRBV11-2 with TRBJ2-7, with D possibly being TRBD2 (6 bases). Germline-derived CDR1 and CDR2 are SGHAT and FQNNGV. Trimming left V 3 bases short and J 5 bases short, with 26 bases between. There are 18 residues in the CDR3. The CDR3 here is CASSLRPRNKGSGDEQYF. The CDR3 DNA is TGTGCCAGCAGCTTGAGACCACGAAACAAGGGGTCGGGGGACGAGCAGTACTTC.

This clone has just a few counts. The V gene is TRBV4-2, the J gene TRBJ2-7; D uncertain. Looked up from germline, CDR1 is LGHNA and CDR2 is YNFKEQ. The CDR3 extends over 16 amino acids. Trimming took 4 bases from V and 6 from J, leaving 22 bases between them. Written as DNA, the CDR3 is TGTGCCAGCAGCCCCGCCTGGGCTCTAACCTCGGCCGAGCAGTACTTC. Translating it yields CASSPAWALTSAEQYF.

This clone was detected only once. V usage is TRBV30 and J usage is TRBJ1-4, with 10 bases aligning to TRBD1. Unmatched junction bases numbered 8, after V lost 5 bases and J lost 8 bases. Germline lookup yields CDR1 GTSNPN and CDR2 SVGIG (reference sequence). CDR3 length: 14 residues. This CDR3 reads CAWSPGQGLEKLFF. The CDR3 coding sequence is TGTGCCTGGTCGCCGGGACAGGGGTTAGAAAAACTGTTTTTT. The variable domain in full, completed from reference TRBV30 and TRBJ1-4, reads SQTIHQWPATLVQPVGSPLSLECTVEGTSNPNLYWYRQAAGRGLQLLFYSVGIGQISSEVPQNLSASRPQDRQFILSSKKLLLSDSGFYLCAWSPGQGLEKLFFGSGTQLSVL.

The rearrangement joins TRBV5-5 to TRBJ2-1; D is uncertain. This CDR3 comprises 14 residues. Germline CDR1 SGHKS, CDR2 YYEKEE (reference sequence). Trimming removed 0 bases from V and 7 bases from J, with 11 bases in between. The CDR3 DNA sequence: TGTGCCAGCAGCTTGGTGGCAGGCCGAAATGAGCAGTTCTTC. Translating gives CASSLVAGRNEQFF.

J is TRBJ1-2 and V is TRBV6-1; no clear D. The CDR3 is 12 residues long. The V and J ends lost 5 bases and 5 bases respectively, with 9 bases between them. CDR1 is MNHNS and CDR2 is SASEGT in the germline V gene. CDR3 loop: CASSLQHYGYTF. DNA for the CDR3: TGTGCCAGCAGTCTACAGCATTATGGCTACACCTTC.

This clone turned up a few times. DNA of the CDR3: TGTGCCAGCAGTCGGGGGAAGGCGGGGGAGCTGTTTTTT. Its protein product is CASSRGKAGELFF. The chain recombines TRBV7-8 with TRBJ2-2, with TRBD2 as a possible D gene (6 bases). The germline gives CDR1 SGHVS, CDR2 FQNEAQ. The CDR3 contains 13 residues. V lost 6 bases and J lost 8, with 13 bases in between.